Below are 26 T cell receptor beta chains sequenced from a single sample in a study of shared clonotypes between healthy human individuals (dated by TCRdb to 2018 to 2020). Library creation used the immunoSEQ multiplex PCR assay. TCRdb obtained this table from immuneACCESS and retained in-frame rearrangements with V and J assigned. These tables miss some clones; where compared with another copy, unresolved V genes account for less than half of the shortfall, and the remainder is unexplained. The sample table shows about 980,000 clones, and more than 75% are seen once. Nearly 1.5% of the sample is taken by the ten largest. Sequenced input: memory CD4+ T cells sorted from blood. The cell subset or site label of this sample denotes: CD45RA-negative fraction. The receptor set was obtained from a man in his late teens or twenties in good health.

This chain links TRBV27 with TRBJ1-5; the D gene is possibly TRBD1 (5 bases). V lost 5 bases and J lost 3, with 14 bases in between. In germline, CDR1 is MNHEY, CDR2 SMNVEV (reference sequence). This CDR3 is built from 15 residues. The CDR3 nucleotides are TGTGCCAGCAGTCTCCGGGACCGACCCAATCAGCCCCAGCATTTT. It translates to CASSLRDRPNQPQHF.

This clone has only a few counts. CDR3 nucleotides: TGCGCCAGCAGTGAAAAGCGGGAGCAAGAGACCCAGTACTTC. As protein: CASSEKREQETQYF. This chain joins TRBV10-1 and TRBJ2-5; 8 nucleotides line up with TRBD2. The CDR3 totals 14 residues. Germline lookup yields CDR1 WNHNN and CDR2 SYGVQD (reference sequence). Trimming cost V 3 bases and J 2 bases; bases outside gene matches: 2.

This clone was picked up a small number of times. The V gene is TRBV2, the J gene TRBJ1-5; 7 bases are shared with TRBD1. V dropped 4 bases and J dropped 0; count of bases not matched to a gene: 3. Germline V CDR1 and CDR2: SNHLY, FYNNEI. This CDR3 comprises 15 residues. DNA of the CDR3: TGTGCCAGCAGTGGTAACAGGGGTAGCAATCAGCCCCAGCATTTT. Encoded protein: CASSGNRGSNQPQHF.

The chain recombines TRBV5-1 with TRBJ2-5; D not resolved. Germline CDR1 and CDR2: SGHRS and YFSETQ. V dropped 0 bases and J dropped 0 bases, with 9 bases sitting between them. This CDR3 is 15 amino acids long. The CDR3 bases are TGCGCCAGCAGCTTGGCCCTTGGATACCAAGAGACCCAGTACTTC. Encoded protein: CASSLALGYQETQYF.

The V call is TRBV2, the J call TRBJ2-1; possibly TRBD2 for D (6 bases). This CDR3 is 14 amino acids long. Trimming removed 8 bases at V and 5 bases at J, with 16 bases between. The germline CDR1 and CDR2 sequences are SNHLY and FYNNEI. CDR3 in DNA: TGTGCCAGCCTTCCCGATGGGAGGAACAATGAGCAGTTCTTC. It specifies CASLPDGRNNEQFF.

The V call is TRBV6-6, the J call TRBJ1-1; no reliable D call. In germline, CDR1 is MNHNY, CDR2 SVGAGI (reference sequence). The CDR3 extends over 13 amino acids. The V end was cut by 2 bases, the J end by 8 bases, with 12 bases between. Written as DNA, the CDR3 is TGTGCCAGCAGTTACCCTCCGCCAGGCGAAGCTTTCTTT. Translating it yields CASSYPPPGEAFF.

The V call is TRBV5-1, the J call TRBJ2-1; TRBD2 aligns across 7 bases. The CDR3 is made up of 13 amino acids. Losses at the gene ends were 2 bases for V and 8 bases for J; bases not matched to a gene: 4. Per the germline V gene, CDR1 is SGHRS and CDR2 is YFSETQ. DNA for the CDR3: TGCGCCAGCAGCTTCTGGGGAGGGGATGAGCAGTTCTTC. Translation gives CASSFWGGDEQFF.

The genes are TRBV19 and TRBJ1-1, with D possibly TRBD1 on 6 matching bases. CDR1 is LNHDA, CDR2 SQIVND, per germline (reference sequence). V was trimmed by 5 bases and J by 2 bases, leaving 9 bases between them. The CDR3 is 13 residues long. CDR3 residues: CASSARGNTEAFF. The CDR3 bases are TGTGCCAGTAGTGCCAGGGGAAACACTGAAGCTTTCTTT.

The CDR3 spells CAISGSTGSSYNSPLHF. The CDR3 DNA is TGTGCCATCAGTGGTTCAACAGGATCATCCTATAATTCACCCCTCCACTTT. The rearrangement links TRBV10-3 to TRBJ1-6, with a tentative D call TRBD1 (5 bases). V was cut by 4 bases and J by 1 base, with 14 bases left in between. From germline, CDR1 is ENHRY and CDR2 SYGVKD. The CDR3 is 17 residues long.

This clone was seen only a few times. This chain joins TRBV29-1 and TRBJ2-2; 10 positions match TRBD2. Germline V gene sequence: CDR1 SQVTM, CDR2 ANQGSEA. With 0 bases clipped from V and 3 bases from J, the junction kept 4 bases outside the gene matches. The length of the CDR3 is 16 residues. The CDR3 loop is CSVEDSGGLDTGELFF. CDR3 in DNA: TGCAGCGTTGAAGATAGCGGGGGGCTAGACACCGGGGAGCTGTTTTTT.

In this sample, this clone turned up many times. The same CDR3 can be traced to other DNA sequences in this sample. The V gene is TRBV4-3, the J gene TRBJ2-7; 7 bases fit TRBD2. CDR3 size: 15 residues. V shed 0 bases, J shed 3 bases, and the junction held 5 bases outside the gene matches. The V gene's germline CDR1 is LGHNA and CDR2 YSLEER. CDR3 in amino acids: CASSQDRAGLYEQYF. In nucleotides, the CDR3 is TGCGCCAGCAGCCAAGATAGAGCGGGGCTCTACGAGCAGTACTTC.

This chain joins TRBV5-1 and TRBJ2-3; D is unresolved. The CDR3 runs to 14 residues. V was trimmed by 2 bases and J by 2 bases, leaving 9 bases between them. Germline V lookup: CDR1 SGHRS, CDR2 YFSETQ. CDR3 in DNA: TGCGCCAGCAGCTTCCTAGATATCACAGATACGCAGTATTTT. Its protein product is CASSFLDITDTQYF.

This clone was recorded once. V and J are TRBV6-5 and TRBJ1-4; 8 positions agree with TRBD1. This CDR3 is 14 amino acids long. V was pared by 5 bases and J by 8 bases, with 7 bases of the junction left unmatched. Per germline, CDR1 MNHEY and CDR2 SVGAGI. CDR3 nucleotide sequence: TGTGCCAGCAGTGATCGACAGGGGAGCGAAAAACTGTTTTTT. Encoded protein: CASSDRQGSEKLFF.

V gene TRBV15 combines with J gene TRBJ2-3; 10 bases are a match to TRBD1. CDR1 and CDR2 from the germline V gene are LNHNV and YYDKDF (reference sequence). Germline trimming cut 5 bases from V and 4 bases from J; bases unmatched to any gene: 3. CDR3 length: 14 residues. CDR3 in DNA: TGTGCCACCAGCTTTGGACAGGGGGCAGATACGCAGTATTTT. Its protein product is CATSFGQGADTQYF.

The chain links TRBV5-1 to TRBJ2-1; TRBD1 agrees at 7 bases. Trimming took 0 bases from V and 6 from J; bases not matched to a gene: 9. This CDR3 is 16 amino acids long. CDR1 and CDR2 (germline): SGHRS, YFSETQ. The CDR3 is CASSLEYFRGPNEQFF. Here the CDR3 DNA reads TGCGCCAGCAGCTTGGAATACTTTAGGGGGCCCAATGAGCAGTTCTTC.

A single count supports this clone. This chain joins TRBV5-1 and TRBJ2-5, with 7 bases matching TRBD2. Losses at the gene ends were 0 bases for V and 5 bases for J; bases not matched to a gene: 10. CDR3 length: 16 amino acids. Germline CDR1 reads SGHRS; CDR2 reads YFSETQ. The CDR3 coding sequence is TGCGCCAGCAGCTTGGATGGTGCGGGGGAGCTTGAGACCCAGTACTTC. This translates into CASSLDGAGELETQYF. Combining the CDR3 with reference TRBV5-1 and TRBJ2-5 gives the whole variable domain KAGVTQTPRYLIKTRGQQVTLSCSPISGHRSVSWYQQTPGQGLQFLFEYFSETQRNKGNFPGRFSGRQFSNSRSEMNVSTLELGDSALYLCASSLDGAGELETQYFGPGTRLLVL.

This chain connects TRBV4-1 to TRBJ2-7, with 10 bases lining up with TRBD2. V dropped 6 bases and J dropped 0; count of bases not matched to a gene: 5. CDR1 is MGHRA, CDR2 YSYEKL, per germline. The CDR3 loop spans 15 amino acids. The CDR3 sequence: CASRKGLADSYEQYF. The CDR3 region has the DNA TGCGCCAGCAGAAAAGGACTAGCGGACTCCTACGAGCAGTACTTC.

The chain has TRBV5-4 and TRBJ1-2; D gene uncertain. The CDR3 totals 14 residues. Germline lookup yields CDR1 SGHNT and CDR2 YYREEE (reference sequence). The germline V and J ends were trimmed by 4 bases and 2 bases, with 12 bases remaining between them. The CDR3 nucleotides read TGTGCCAGCAGCCTGTCATCGGGCAACTATGGCTACACCTTC. Protein sequence: CASSLSSGNYGYTF.

V usage is TRBV2 and J usage is TRBJ1-1; possible D gene TRBD1, 5 bases. The germline V and J ends were trimmed by 5 bases and 5 bases, with 15 bases remaining between them. Germline V gene lookup returns CDR1 SNHLY and CDR2 FYNNEI. The CDR3 extends over 14 amino acids. In DNA form, the CDR3 reads TGTGCCAGCAGTCTCACCCGGGGGATTACTGAAGCTTTCTTT. Translated: CASSLTRGITEAFF.

The chain employs TRBV5-1 and TRBJ2-5, with 7 bases that match TRBD2. CDR1 SGHRS and CDR2 YFSETQ come from the germline V gene. V was pared by 4 bases and J by 11 bases, with 17 bases of the junction left unmatched. CDR3 length equals 15 residues. The CDR3 DNA sequence: TGCGCCAGCAGCACAACCGGGGAGGGGTCTAGGGAGCAGTACTTC. Amino acids: CASSTTGEGSREQYF.

This clone was observed a few times. V is TRBV7-9 and J is TRBJ1-4; D gene ambiguous. The CDR3 consists of 12 residues. Germline-derived CDR1 and CDR2 are SEHNR and FQNEAQ (reference sequence). V lost 5 bases and J lost 8, with 9 bases in between. CDR3 sequence reads: CASSLDSEKLFF. The CDR3 bases are TGTGCCAGCAGCCTGGATAGCGAAAAACTGTTTTTT.

This chain connects TRBV5-4 to TRBJ2-7, with D possibly matching TRBD2 (5 bases). V shed 4 bases and J shed 2 bases, with 13 bases lying between them. Germline CDR1 SGHNT, CDR2 YYREEE (reference sequence). The CDR3 contains 14 residues. The CDR3 here is CASSTYTGTYEQYF. The CDR3 DNA is TGTGCCAGCAGCACTTACACGGGAACCTACGAGCAGTACTTC.

As to this clone: Other DNA sequences in the same sample also yield this CDR3. The chain recombines TRBV5-1 with TRBJ1-3; D is perhaps TRBD1 (6 bases). Germline CDR1 SGHRS, CDR2 YFSETQ. V was pared by 4 bases and J by 0 bases, with 8 bases between. The CDR3 extends over 14 amino acids. CDR3 in amino acids: CASSPDSSGNTIYF. The CDR3 DNA follows: TGCGCCAGCAGCCCGGACAGCTCTGGAAACACCATATATTTT.

CDR3 in DNA: TGTGCCAGCACCAAAAGCGGGGGACAGGGCGGACATGAGCAGTTCTTC. It encodes CASTKSGGQGGHEQFF. The gene calls are TRBV28 and TRBJ2-1, with a tentative D call TRBD1 (9 bases). The CDR3 runs to 16 residues. Germline lookup yields CDR1 MDHEN and CDR2 SYDVKM. V gave up 7 bases and J gave up 8 bases, with 24 bases separating them.

This chain links TRBV18 with TRBJ1-2, with 7 positions matching TRBD1. Losses at the gene ends were 9 bases for V and 4 bases for J; bases not matched to a gene: 5. This CDR3 is built from 12 residues. CDR1 is KGHSH and CDR2 is LQKENI in the germline V gene. This CDR3 reads CASSGQAYGYTF. CDR3 coding DNA: TGTGCCAGTTCCGGACAGGCCTATGGCTACACCTTC.

The rearrangement links TRBV9 to TRBJ2-1; 8 bases fit TRBD2. The CDR3 runs to 17 residues. The V gene end was trimmed by 4 bases and the J gene end by 0 bases; junction bases not matched to a gene: 9. Looked up from germline, CDR1 is SGDLS and CDR2 is YYNGEE. CDR3 nucleotides: TGTGCCAGCAGCCCCAGCGGTAGCGGGACCTCCTACAATGAGCAGTTCTTC. Translated: CASSPSGSGTSYNEQFF.